The T cell receptor (beta chain) under discussion was sequenced for a study of blood T cell repertoires in COVID-19. Study background: Samples taken during acute and convalescent COVID-19 were collected in the United States, Italy and Spain.

As processed by the authors: By means of reference gene primer amplification, nucleated cell counts were estimated. Only in-frame clones appear in the TCRdb table, and some are missing; sequencing was by immunoSEQ multiplex PCR. The DNA gave D and trimming, while V, J and clone size come from that table. The sample holds 200,000 or so clones, under 85% seen once. There are a few counts of this clone. In germline, CDR1 is SNHLY, CDR2 FYNNEI. The CDR3 sequence is 15 residues long. V was pared by 5 bases and J by 2 bases, with 4 bases of the junction left unmatched. The sequence came from a man aged 55 to 69 with active or convalescent COVID-19. The material sequenced was peripheral blood. V usage is TRBV2 and J usage is TRBJ1-5; 9 bases map to TRBD1. In nucleotides, the CDR3 is TGTGCCAGCAGTCAACAGGGGGCTGGCAATCAGCCCCAGCATTTT. The encoded protein is CASSQQGAGNQPQHF. Looking up the rest from reference TRBV2 and TRBJ1-5 gives the full variable domain: EPEVTQTPSHQVTQMGQEVILRCVPISNHLYFYWYRQILGQKVEFLVSFYNNEISEKSEIFDDQFSVERPDGSNFTLKIRSTKLEDSAMYFCASSQQGAGNQPQHFGDGTRLSIL.